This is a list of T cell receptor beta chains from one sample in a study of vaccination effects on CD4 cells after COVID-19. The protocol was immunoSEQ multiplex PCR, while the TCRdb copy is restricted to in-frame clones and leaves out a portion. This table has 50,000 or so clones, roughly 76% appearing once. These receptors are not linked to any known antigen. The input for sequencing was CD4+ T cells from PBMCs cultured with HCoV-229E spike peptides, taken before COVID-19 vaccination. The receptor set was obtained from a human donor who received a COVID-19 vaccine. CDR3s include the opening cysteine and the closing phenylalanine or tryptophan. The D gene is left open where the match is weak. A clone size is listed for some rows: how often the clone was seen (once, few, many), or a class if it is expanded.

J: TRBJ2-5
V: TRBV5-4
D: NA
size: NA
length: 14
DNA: TGTGCCAGCGCCTTCCGGCCCCACCAAGAGACCCAGTACTTC
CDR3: CASAFRPHQETQYF

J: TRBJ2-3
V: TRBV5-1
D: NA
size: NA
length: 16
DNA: TGCGCCAGCAGAACATCCGGACTAACTAGCACAGATACGCAGTATTTT
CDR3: CASRTSGLTSTDTQYF

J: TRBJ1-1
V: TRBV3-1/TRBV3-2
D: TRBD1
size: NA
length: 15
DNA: TGTGCCAGCAGCCAGACAGGGGAGACGCACACTGAAGCTTTCTTT
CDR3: CASSQTGETHTEAFF

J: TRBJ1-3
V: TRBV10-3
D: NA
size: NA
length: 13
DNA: TGTGCCACACGACTGGGCTCTGGAAACACCATATATTTT
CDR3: CATRLGSGNTIYF

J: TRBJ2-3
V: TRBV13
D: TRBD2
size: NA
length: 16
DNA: TGTGCCAGCACCAGTCGGGGGGGGGCGAAGACAGATACGCAGTATTTT
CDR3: CASTSRGGAKTDTQYF

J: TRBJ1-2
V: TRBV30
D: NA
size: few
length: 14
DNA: TGTGCCTGGGGCCTGGGGAGGCAACTCTATGGCTACACCTTC
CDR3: CAWGLGRQLYGYTF

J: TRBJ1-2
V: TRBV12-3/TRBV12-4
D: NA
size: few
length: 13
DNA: TGTGCCAGCAGTCGAACCGGGACACAGGGCTACACCTTC
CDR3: CASSRTGTQGYTF

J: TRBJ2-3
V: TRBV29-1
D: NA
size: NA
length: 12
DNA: TGCAGCGCCGAAACAGGGATTAATACGCAGTATTTT
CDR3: CSAETGINTQYF

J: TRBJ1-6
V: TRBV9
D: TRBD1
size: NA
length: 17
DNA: TGTGCCAGCAGCCTAGGACAGGCTGTAGGGTATAATTCACCCCTCCACTTT
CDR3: CASSLGQAVGYNSPLHF

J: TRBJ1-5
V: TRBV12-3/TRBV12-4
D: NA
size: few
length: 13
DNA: TGTGCCAGCAGTGACAGGAATGAGCAGCCCCAGCATTTT
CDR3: CASSDRNEQPQHF

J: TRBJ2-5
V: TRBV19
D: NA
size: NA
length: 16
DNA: TGTGCCACCACAGGGACGGGTCGGTTATGGCAAGAGACCCAGTACTTC
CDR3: CATTGTGRLWQETQYF

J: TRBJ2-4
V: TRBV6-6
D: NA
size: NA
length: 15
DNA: TGTGCCAGCAGTTCCCCGGTGGAATCCAAAAACATTCAGTACTTC
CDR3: CASSSPVESKNIQYF

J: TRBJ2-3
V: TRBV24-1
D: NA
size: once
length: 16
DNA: TGTGCCACCAGTGATACCCAGGGGGGGGCCACAGATACGCAGTATTTT
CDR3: CATSDTQGGATDTQYF

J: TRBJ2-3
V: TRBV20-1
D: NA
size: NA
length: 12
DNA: TGCAGTGCTAGTGGGGGTAGGAATACGCAGTATTTT
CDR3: CSASGGRNTQYF

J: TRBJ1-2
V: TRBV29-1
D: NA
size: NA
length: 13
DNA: TGCAGCGTGCTGACGGGCCCCGGGGATGGCTACACCTTC
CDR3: CSVLTGPGDGYTF

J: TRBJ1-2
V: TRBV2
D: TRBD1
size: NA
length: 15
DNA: TGTGCCAGCGGGGAAGACAGGGGGCGCGGCTATGGCTACACCTTC
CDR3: CASGEDRGRGYGYTF

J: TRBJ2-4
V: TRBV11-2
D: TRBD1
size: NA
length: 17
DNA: TGTGCCAGCAGCCCGCGACAGGGGGCGTTAGCCAAAAACATTCAGTACTTC
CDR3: CASSPRQGALAKNIQYF

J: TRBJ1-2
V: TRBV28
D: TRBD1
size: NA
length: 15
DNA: TGTGCCAGCAGCACGAGGACAGGGTATGTCCATGGCTACACCTTC
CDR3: CASSTRTGYVHGYTF

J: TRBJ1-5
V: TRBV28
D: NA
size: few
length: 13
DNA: TGTGCCAGCAGCCGTCTTAGCAATCAGCCCCAGCATTTT
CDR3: CASSRLSNQPQHF

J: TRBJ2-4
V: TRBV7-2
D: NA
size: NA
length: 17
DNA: TGTGCCAGCAGCTTAGCGGGGGGAAACGTAGCCAAAAACATTCAGTACTTC
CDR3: CASSLAGGNVAKNIQYF

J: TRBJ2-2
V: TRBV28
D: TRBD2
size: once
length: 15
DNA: TGTGCCAGCAGCGAGCGGGGGGGAAGCACCGGGGAGCTGTTTTTT
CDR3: CASSERGGSTGELFF

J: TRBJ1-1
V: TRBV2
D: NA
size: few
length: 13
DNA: TGTGCCAGCAGTGCATCCATGAACACTGAAGCTTTCTTT
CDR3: CASSASMNTEAFF

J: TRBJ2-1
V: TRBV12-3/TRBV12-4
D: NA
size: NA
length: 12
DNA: TGTGCCAGCAGTTTAATTGGTTATGAGCAGTTCTTC
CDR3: CASSLIGYEQFF

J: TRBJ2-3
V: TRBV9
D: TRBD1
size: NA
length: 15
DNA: TGTGCCAGCAGCTCACGGGGACAGGGTGGAGATACGCAGTATTTT
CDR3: CASSSRGQGGDTQYF

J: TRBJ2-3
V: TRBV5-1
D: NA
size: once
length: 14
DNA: TGCGCCAGCAGCAGAGACAGGAGCACAGATACGCAGTATTTT
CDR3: CASSRDRSTDTQYF

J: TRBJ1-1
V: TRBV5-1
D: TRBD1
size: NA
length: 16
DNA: TGCGCCAGCAGCCATAGACAGGGCACGTTGAACACTGAAGCTTTCTTT
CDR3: CASSHRQGTLNTEAFF